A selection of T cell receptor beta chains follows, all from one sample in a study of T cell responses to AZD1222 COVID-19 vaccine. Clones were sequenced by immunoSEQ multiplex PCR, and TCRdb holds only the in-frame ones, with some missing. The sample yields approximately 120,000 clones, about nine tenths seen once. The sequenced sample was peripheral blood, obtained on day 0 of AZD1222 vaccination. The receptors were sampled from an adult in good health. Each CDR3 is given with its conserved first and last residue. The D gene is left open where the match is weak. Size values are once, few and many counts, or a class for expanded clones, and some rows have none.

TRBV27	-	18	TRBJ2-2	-	TGTGCCAGCAGTTTAAGCCCCCCGAAGGGCTCGAACACCGGGGAGCTGTTTTTT	CASSLSPPKGSNTGELFF
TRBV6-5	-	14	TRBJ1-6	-	TGTGCCAGCAGTAGGGTTGGGGGGCGGTCACCCCTCCACTTT	CASSRVGGRSPLHF
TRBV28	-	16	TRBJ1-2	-	TGTGCCAGCAGTAACACGGGGTCAGGGAGGTACTATGGCTACACCTTC	CASSNTGSGRYYGYTF
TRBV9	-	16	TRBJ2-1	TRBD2	TGTGCCAGCAGCGTAGGCGGAGATGGAAGCGGGGGTGAGCAGTTCTTC	CASSVGGDGSGGEQFF
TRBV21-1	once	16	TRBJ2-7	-	TGTGCCAGCAGCAAAGAGGCGGGACTAGCTTCCTACGAGCAGTACTTC	CASSKEAGLASYEQYF
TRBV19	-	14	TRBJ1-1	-	TGTGCCAGTAGTTCACAGGGCATGAACACTGAAGCTTTCTTT	CASSSQGMNTEAFF
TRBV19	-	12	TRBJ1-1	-	TGTGCCAGTAGTGGGACGAGGACTGAAGCTTTCTTT	CASSGTRTEAFF
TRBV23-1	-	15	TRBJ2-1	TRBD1	TGCGCCAGCAGTCCCTCGGACAGGGGCTACAATGAGCAGTTCTTC	CASSPSDRGYNEQFF
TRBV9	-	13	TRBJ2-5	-	TGTGCCAGCAGCGTAGGTGTACAAGAGACCCAGTACTTC	CASSVGVQETQYF
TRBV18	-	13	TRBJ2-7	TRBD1	TGTGCCAGCTCACCAGGCAGGGGGAACGAGCAGTACTTC	CASSPGRGNEQYF
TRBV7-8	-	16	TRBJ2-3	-	TGTGCCAGCAGCCATAGGTGGGGGGAAGATATTCCTTCGCAGTATTTT	CASSHRWGEDIPSQYF
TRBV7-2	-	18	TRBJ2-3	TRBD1	TGTGCCAGCAGCTCCCTACGGCCGGGACAGGTCCAATCAGATACGCAGTATTTT	CASSSLRPGQVQSDTQYF
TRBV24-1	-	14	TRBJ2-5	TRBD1	TGTGCCACCAGTGAAACCAGACAGGGCCAGACCCAGTACTTC	CATSETRQGQTQYF
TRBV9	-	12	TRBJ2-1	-	TGTGCCAGCAGCGTGGCTCGGGGTGAGCAGTTCTTC	CASSVARGEQFF
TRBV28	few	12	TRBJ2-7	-	TGTGCCAGCAGTCGTGTACTCTACGAGCAGTACTTC	CASSRVLYEQYF
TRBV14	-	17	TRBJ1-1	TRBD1	TGTGCCAGCAGCCAAGGGTGGTCAGGGGGCGTCGGCACTGAAGCTTTCTTT	CASSQGWSGGVGTEAFF
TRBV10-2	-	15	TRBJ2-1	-	TGCGCCAGCAGGCAACGGGAGTCGGTGTACAATGAGCAGTTCTTC	CASRQRESVYNEQFF
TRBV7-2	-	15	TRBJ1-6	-	TGTGCCAGCAGCTTAAAAGGGGACGGAAATTCACCCCTCCACTTT	CASSLKGDGNSPLHF
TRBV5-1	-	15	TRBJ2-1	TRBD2	TGCGCCAGCAGCTTGCGGCGGGAGGGTGGAAATGAGCAGTTCTTC	CASSLRREGGNEQFF
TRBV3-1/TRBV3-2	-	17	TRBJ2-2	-	TGTGCCAGCAGCCAAGATCGAGGAATCGCGAACACCGGGGAGCTGTTTTTT	CASSQDRGIANTGELFF
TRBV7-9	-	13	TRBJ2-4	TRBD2	TGTGCCAGCAGCTTGGGACTAGCAAACATTCAGTACTTC	CASSLGLANIQYF
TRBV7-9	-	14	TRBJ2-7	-	TGTGCCAGCAGCTCCGGACTCCATTCCTACGAGCAGTACTTC	CASSSGLHSYEQYF
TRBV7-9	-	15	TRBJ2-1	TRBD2	TGTGCCAGCAGCCCACTAGCGGGGGCATACAATGAGCAGTTCTTC	CASSPLAGAYNEQFF
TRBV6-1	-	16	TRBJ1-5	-	TGTGCCAGCAGTGAATTATCGGGCGGGGCTGGTGAGCCCCAGCATTTT	CASSELSGGAGEPQHF
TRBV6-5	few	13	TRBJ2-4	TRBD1	TGTGCCAGCAGCCAGGGACAGGTGAACATTCAGTACTTC	CASSQGQVNIQYF
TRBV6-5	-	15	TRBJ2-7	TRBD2	TGTGCCAGCAGCTACGGGGGGGGGAACTCCTACGAGCAGTACTTC	CASSYGGGNSYEQYF
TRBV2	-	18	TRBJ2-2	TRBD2	TGTGCCAGCACTTCCTCTCGCGGGAGCTTAACGAACACCGGGGAGCTGTTTTTT	CASTSSRGSLTNTGELFF
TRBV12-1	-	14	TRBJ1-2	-	TGTGCCAGCAGCGCCGGACAGGGGAACTATGGCTACACCTTC	CASSAGQGNYGYTF
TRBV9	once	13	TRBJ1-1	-	TGTGCCAGCAGTGAGCGGGAGTACACTGAAGCTTTCTTT	CASSEREYTEAFF
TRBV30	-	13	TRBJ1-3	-	TGTGCCTGGAGTGGACCCGGCGGAAACACCATATATTTT	CAWSGPGGNTIYF
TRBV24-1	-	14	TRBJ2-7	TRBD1	TGTGCCACCTGTAGGACAGGGAGCCCCTACGAGCAGTACTTC	CATCRTGSPYEQYF
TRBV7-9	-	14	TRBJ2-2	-	TGTGCCAGCAGCCCCCCCCTGGGGGGCGGGGAGCTGTTTTTT	CASSPPLGGGELFF
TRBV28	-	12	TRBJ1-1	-	TGTGCCAGCGCGCGGGCGCGTGATTTGGCTTTCTTT	CASARARDLAFF
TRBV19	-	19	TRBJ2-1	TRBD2	TGTGCCAGTCCAAGACTAGCGGGAGTTGACCACCCCAGCAACAATGAGCAGTTCTTC	CASPRLAGVDHPSNNEQFF
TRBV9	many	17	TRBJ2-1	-	TGTGCCAGCAGCACCCTCCGCGCAGGAGGGCCTTACAATGAGCAGTTCTTC	CASSTLRAGGPYNEQFF
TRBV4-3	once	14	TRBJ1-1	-	TGCGCCAGCAGCCAAGAGGGGGGTAGCACTGAAGCTTTCTTT	CASSQEGGSTEAFF
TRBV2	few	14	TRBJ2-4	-	TGTGCCAGCAGTGAATTGGGGGGGCAGGACATTCAGTACTTC	CASSELGGQDIQYF
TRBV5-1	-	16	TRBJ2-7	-	TGCGCCAGCAGCTTGGGGCCACGGGCGGACTCCTACGAGCAGTACTTC	CASSLGPRADSYEQYF
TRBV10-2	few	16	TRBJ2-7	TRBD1	TGCGCCAGCAGCAAATCTCGGTACACAGGGGGCAACGAGCAGTACTTC	CASSKSRYTGGNEQYF
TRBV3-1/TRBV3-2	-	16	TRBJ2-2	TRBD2	TGTGCCAGCAGCCCTAGGAGCGGGGGCGGTACCGGGGAGCTGTTTTTT	CASSPRSGGGTGELFF
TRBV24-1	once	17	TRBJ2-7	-	TGTGCCACCAGTGATACCCCGGGGGAATCCGGTGGCTACGAGCAGTACTTC	CATSDTPGESGGYEQYF
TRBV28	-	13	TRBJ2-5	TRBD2	TGTGCCAGCAGCTATAGCGGGAGGGAGACCCAGTACTTC	CASSYSGRETQYF
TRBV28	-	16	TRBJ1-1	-	TGTGCCAGCAGTTTCGGGGGAGGCAGGGGGAACACTGAAGCTTTCTTT	CASSFGGGRGNTEAFF
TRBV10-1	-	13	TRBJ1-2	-	TGCGCCAGCAGCGAAAGACAGGACTATGGCTACACCTTC	CASSERQDYGYTF
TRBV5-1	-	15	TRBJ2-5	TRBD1	TGCGCCAGCAGCCCGGGACAGGGGGCCTGGGAGACCCAGTACTTC	CASSPGQGAWETQYF
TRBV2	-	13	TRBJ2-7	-	TGTGCCAGCAGACCACTCGGCTCCTACGAGCAGTACTTC	CASRPLGSYEQYF
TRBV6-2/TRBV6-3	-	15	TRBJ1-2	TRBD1	TGTGCCAGCAGTTACTCGGCGACAGGGGGTTCTGGCTACACCTTC	CASSYSATGGSGYTF
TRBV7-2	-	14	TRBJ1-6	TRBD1	TGTGCCAGCAGCTTAGGACAGGGGGATTCACCCCTCCACTTT	CASSLGQGDSPLHF
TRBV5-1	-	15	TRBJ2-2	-	TGCGCCAGCAGCGAAGTAGCGGTGAACACCGGGGAGCTGTTTTTT	CASSEVAVNTGELFF